This T cell receptor beta chain was sequenced during a study of blood T cell repertoires in COVID-19. Background on the study: COVID-19 samples from acute and convalescent phases originated in the United States, Italy and Spain.

Participants were aged roughly 18 to 89 years from approximately 23 US areas. Germline lookup yields CDR1 SGHTA and CDR2 FQGTGA. The CDR3 sequence is 17 residues long. The ends lost 5 bases at V and 2 bases at J; junction bases unmatched: 4. Original processing methods: Nucleated cell number was recorded as an estimate derived from reference gene primer amplification. Method: immunoSEQ multiplex PCR; TCRdb's copy keeps in-frame clones and lacks some. V and J calls plus clone size are reproduced from that table; the DNA served to infer D and trimming. The sample has 150,000 to 200,000 clones; 70% to 85% are singletons.

The gene calls are TRBV7-3 and TRBJ2-3, with 16 nucleotides matching TRBD2. The clonotype originates from a man between 45 and 60 years old who had recovered from COVID-19. The sample taken for sequencing was PBMCs or T cells enriched from blood (not recorded which). The CDR3, as DNA: TGTGCCAGCAGCCCGGGACTAGCGGGGGGGCCCACAGATACGCAGTATTTT. It is translated as CASSPGLAGGPTDTQYF.